This T cell receptor (beta chain) was obtained from a study of blood T cell repertoires in COVID-19. Here immunoSEQ multiplex PCR was the method, and the copy in TCRdb shows in-frame clones only, minus some. The sample shows a few hundred thousand clones, roughly 84% of them seen only once. Trimming stripped 3 bases from V and 6 bases from J, with 11 bases between. This CDR3 comprises 14 residues. Looked up from germline, CDR1 is SGHTA and CDR2 is FQGNSA. The sequence was collected from a woman younger than 30 with acute or convalescent COVID-19. The chain is built from TRBV7-2 and TRBJ1-4, with a weak D call TRBD1 (5 bases). Material for sequencing was peripheral blood. The DNA of the CDR3 is TGTGCCAGCAGCTTGGAAGGGGTGTATGAAAAACTGTTTTTT. This codes for CASSLEGVYEKLFF.